This T cell receptor beta chain was sequenced for a study of CD8+ T cells in alopecia areata. Study context: It was oral tofacitinib, at 5 to 10 mg twice daily, that treated patients received. Study results and limitations: Persistence during tofacitinib was seen for many expanded lesional clones in scalp and blood.

Stated treatment: oral pan-JAK inhibitor, 5-10 mg twice daily. Samples from alopecia areata patients were lesional scalp punch biopsies and peripheral blood. This CDR3 comprises 17 residues. Germline CDR1 is MNHNS and CDR2 is SASEGT. V dropped 3 bases and J dropped 2 bases, with 14 bases sitting between them. cDNA reverse transcribed from extracted RNA served as the sequencing template. Profiling relied on immunoSEQ multiplex PCR, and the TCRdb table lists in-frame clones only, not all of them. Seen here are roughly 280,000 clones, 45% to 70% observed once, and the top ten hold around 0.84%. Notes on this clone: Its specificity is unknown.

Sequences were derived from CD4+ T cells sorted from blood, sampled around week 54, from a patient treated with tofacitinib. The source of this sequence is a human donor with alopecia areata. The chain employs TRBV6-1 and TRBJ1-6; the D gene is possibly TRBD1 (5 bases). The CDR3 loop is CASSDPTGLPYNSPLHF. DNA for the CDR3: TGTGCCAGCAGTGACCCGACGGGACTTCCCTATAATTCACCCCTCCACTTT.